This entry lists 22 T cell receptor beta chains sequenced from one sample in a study of shared clonotypes between healthy human individuals (dated by TCRdb to the early 2020s). CD8 naive samples consisted of CD45RO-negative cells that were positively selected for CCR7, yielding a CD45RA+CCR7+ population without TemRA cells. Library preparation employed the immunoSEQ multiplex PCR assay. Sourced from immuneACCESS, this table was stored by TCRdb with only in-frame sequences that have V and J called. A share of the clones is absent; for the studies checked, an unresolved V gene accounts for under half, and the remainder has no known explanation. A total of roughly 770,000 clones appear in this sample, roughly 96% of them only once. Of the sample, around 0.21% is held by the ten largest clones. The sequencing input was naive CD8+ T cells sorted from blood. The cell subset or site label here, explained by the study, means: CD45RA+CCR7+. The receptors were gathered from a man younger than 45 in good health.

Comments on this clone: A read error may produce the germline difference seen at one junction end. V and J are TRBV25-1 and TRBJ1-4; perhaps TRBD1 as D (5 bases). This CDR3 contains 12 residues. Per the germline V gene, CDR1 is MGHDK and CDR2 is SYGVNS. CDR3 sequence: CASSGPRGVPSF. The CDR3 DNA follows: TGTGCCAGCAGTGGACCTCGGGGGGTGCCTTCTTTT.

V is TRBV19 and J is TRBJ2-5; possibly TRBD2 for D (6 bases). Trimming removed 3 bases at V and 7 bases at J, with 21 bases between. This CDR3 comprises 16 residues. Per germline, CDR1 LNHDA and CDR2 SQIVND (reference sequence). The CDR3, as DNA: TGTGCCAGTAGTATGTATTTCGGGAGCCCCTCGGGGACCCAGTACTTC. It encodes CASSMYFGSPSGTQYF.

The chain links TRBV11-2 to TRBJ2-1; 8 positions agree with TRBD1. Trimming took 3 bases from V and 7 from J; bases not matched to a gene: 8. Germline CDR1 reads SGHAT; CDR2 reads FQNNGV. CDR3 length: 15 amino acids. The CDR3 nucleotides read TGTGCCAGCAGCTTTGACAGGGGAGGCCTTAATGAGCAGTTCTTC. Its protein is CASSFDRGGLNEQFF.

This chain joins TRBV7-9 and TRBJ2-5, with D maybe TRBD2 (5 bases). CDR1 and CDR2 (germline): SEHNR, FQNEAQ (reference sequence). The CDR3 contains 14 residues. V gave up 6 bases and J gave up 1 base, with 12 bases separating them. CDR3 in DNA: TGTGCCAGCAGGGGGAGCGAAGTCCAAGAGACCCAGTACTTC. Translation: CASRGSEVQETQYF.

The chain recombines TRBV7-9 with TRBJ1-1; 7 positions match TRBD1. Per germline, CDR1 SEHNR and CDR2 FQNEAQ (reference sequence). The CDR3 totals 16 residues. V lost 0 bases to trimming and J lost 3 bases; unmatched junction nucleotides: 7. The CDR3 DNA is TGTGCCAGCAGCTTAGCGGAGACAGGGCAGCACACTGAAGCTTTCTTT. Encoded protein: CASSLAETGQHTEAFF.

V and J are TRBV5-4 and TRBJ2-3; perhaps TRBD1 as D (5 bases). CDR1 SGHNT and CDR2 YYREEE come from the germline V gene (reference sequence). Trimming stripped 6 bases from V and 4 bases from J, with 15 bases between. CDR3 length: 14 residues. CDR3 bases: TGTGCCAGCACCCTAGGCCTGGGGCCAGATACGCAGTATTTT. This codes for CASTLGLGPDTQYF.

The rearrangement links TRBV2 to TRBJ1-1; 8 positions match TRBD1. Per germline, CDR1 SNHLY and CDR2 FYNNEI. This CDR3 comprises 12 residues. Trimming took 7 bases from V and 4 from J; bases not matched to a gene: 2. The CDR3 DNA follows: TGTGCCAGCACAGACAGGGGCACTGAAGCTTTCTTT. Its protein product is CASTDRGTEAFF.

The chain recombines TRBV27 with TRBJ1-1; TRBD1 agrees at 9 bases. The V gene end was trimmed by 6 bases and the J gene end by 4 bases; junction bases not matched to a gene: 9. The CDR3 sequence is 15 residues long. CDR1 and CDR2 from the germline V gene are MNHEY and SMNVEV (reference sequence). CDR3 in amino acids: CASSPEQGASTEAFF. For the CDR3, the DNA is TGTGCCAGCAGCCCCGAACAGGGGGCGAGCACTGAAGCTTTCTTT.

This chain links TRBV19 with TRBJ2-1; D is perhaps TRBD1 (6 bases). The CDR3 sequence is 18 residues long. The V end lost 5 bases, the J end lost 2 bases, and 22 bases lay between the germline ends. Germline lookup yields CDR1 LNHDA and CDR2 SQIVND (reference sequence). The CDR3 is CASSGFQGQDRPYNEQFF. Written as DNA, the CDR3 is TGTGCCAGTAGTGGTTTCCAGGGGCAGGATCGGCCCTACAATGAGCAGTTCTTC.

This chain joins TRBV19 and TRBJ2-1; 13 positions agree with TRBD2. The germline CDR1 and CDR2 sequences are LNHDA and SQIVND (reference sequence). The trim removed 4 bases at V and 8 bases at J, leaving 8 bases unmatched. The CDR3 covers 16 residues. The CDR3 reads CASSTWTSGRVYEQFF. The CDR3 DNA follows: TGTGCCAGTAGTACATGGACTAGCGGGAGAGTCTATGAGCAGTTCTTC.

The chain is built from TRBV27 and TRBJ1-5, with TRBD1 matching over 8 bases. The germline V gene encodes CDR1 MNHEY and CDR2 SMNVEV (reference sequence). V shed 8 bases, J shed 1 base, and the junction held 4 bases outside the gene matches. The CDR3 has 14 amino acids. CDR3 DNA: TGTGCCAGCGCCCACAGGGGGAGCAATCAGCCCCAGCATTTT. It codes for CASAHRGSNQPQHF.

The rearrangement links TRBV10-2 to TRBJ1-2; 10 bases align to TRBD1. The CDR3 has 13 residues. Per germline, CDR1 WSHSY and CDR2 SAAADI. The junction had 0 bases not matched to a gene; V was cut back by 4 bases and J by 4 bases. CDR3: CASSGDRGYGYTF. For the CDR3, the DNA is TGCGCCAGCAGTGGGGACAGGGGCTATGGCTACACCTTC.

CDR3 coding DNA: TGCACCAGCAGCCCCGACAGGGGACGGGGCTACAATGAGCAGTTCTTC. As protein: CTSSPDRGRGYNEQFF. This chain joins TRBV1 and TRBJ2-1; the D call TRBD1 from the table was never checked on the DNA. TRBV1 is annotated as a pseudogene. The CDR3 length is 16 residues.

The V call is TRBV7-9, the J call TRBJ2-4; 9 bases are a match to TRBD1. This CDR3 has 16 residues. Unmatched junction bases numbered 10, after V lost 4 bases and J lost 6 bases. Germline CDR1 and CDR2: SEHNR and FQNEAQ (reference sequence). The CDR3 reads CASSSTGGIHRNIQYF. The CDR3 bases are TGTGCCAGCAGCTCAACAGGGGGCATTCATAGAAACATTCAGTACTTC.

The chain carries TRBV5-6 and TRBJ2-1; 8 positions match TRBD2. The V and J ends lost 0 bases and 5 bases, in that order; junction bases with no gene match: 1. The CDR3 consists of 14 residues. From germline, CDR1 is SGHDT and CDR2 YYEEEE. This CDR3 reads CASSLVREDNEQFF. CDR3 DNA: TGTGCCAGCAGCTTGGTGCGGGAGGACAATGAGCAGTTCTTC.

Points on this clone: The germline gene is not matched at one end of the junction; a read error may be the cause. This chain uses TRBV7-2 with TRBJ2-7, with D perhaps being TRBD1 or TRBD2 (5 bases each). The CDR3 runs to 14 residues. CDR1 SGHTA and CDR2 FQGNSA come from the germline V gene. The chain's CDR3 is CVSSSERWGREQYF. For the CDR3, the DNA is TGTGTCAGCAGCTCCGAGCGGTGGGGCAGGGAGCAGTACTTC. Variable domain in full (rest from reference TRBV7-2 and TRBJ2-7): GAGVSQSPSNKVTEKGKDVELRCDPISGHTALYWYRQSLGQGLEFLIYFQGNSAPDKSGLPSDRFSAERTGGSVSTLTIQRTQQEDSAVYLCVSSSERWGREQYFGPGTRLTVT.

This chain connects TRBV7-9 to TRBJ2-5; 10 positions agree with TRBD2. The CDR3 loop spans 15 amino acids. Germline-derived CDR1 and CDR2 are SEHNR and FQNEAQ (reference sequence). Unmatched junction bases numbered 7, after V lost 4 bases and J lost 5 bases. CDR3 protein: CASSSTLAGRETQYF. CDR3 sequence (DNA): TGTGCCAGCAGCTCAACACTAGCGGGAAGGGAGACCCAGTACTTC.

The chain has TRBV5-1 and TRBJ2-3; D is uncertain. Trimming removed 1 base from V and 5 bases from J, with 5 bases in between. The CDR3 spans 12 residues. The germline V gene encodes CDR1 SGHRS and CDR2 YFSETQ. In DNA form, the CDR3 reads TGCGCCAGCAGCTTGTACGTAGATACGCAGTATTTT. It codes for CASSLYVDTQYF.

CDR3 loop: CASSSPRRTGPSYEQYF. CDR3 nucleotide sequence: TGTGCCAGCAGTTCTCCGAGGAGGACTGGACCCTCCTACGAGCAGTACTTC. The chain carries TRBV28 and TRBJ2-7; TRBD2 is a possible D gene (5 bases). The CDR3 runs to 17 residues. Germline CDR1 MDHEN, CDR2 SYDVKM. V lost 4 bases, J lost 0 bases, and 19 bases lay in between.

For this clone: Other nucleotide sequences from this sample produce the same CDR3. The chain joins TRBV7-9 to TRBJ2-3; possibly TRBD2 for D (5 bases). With 0 bases removed from V and 5 bases from J, the gap between germline ends came to 6 bases. CDR1 is SEHNR and CDR2 is FQNEAQ in the germline V gene (reference sequence). The CDR3 is 13 residues long. This CDR3 is CASSLAGGDTQYF. DNA for the CDR3: TGTGCCAGCAGCTTAGCTGGAGGAGATACGCAGTATTTT.

The V and J genes are TRBV6-5 and TRBJ2-7, with D possibly matching TRBD1 (6 bases). CDR1 and CDR2 (germline): MNHEY, SVGAGI. The V and J ends lost 5 bases and 3 bases respectively, with 17 bases between them. The length of the CDR3 is 15 residues. CDR3 in DNA: TGTGCCAGCAGTGGGGGCAGCGGCAGCTACTACGAGCAGTACTTC. This encodes CASSGGSGSYYEQYF.

The chain has TRBV10-2 and TRBJ2-3, with D perhaps TRBD1 (5 bases). Trimming pared 8 bases from V and 2 bases from J, leaving 8 bases between. Germline lookup yields CDR1 WSHSY and CDR2 SAAADI. The CDR3 spans 12 residues. CDR3 amino acids: CASRTNTDTQYF. The CDR3, as DNA: TGCGCCAGCCGGACAAACACAGATACGCAGTATTTT.